These T cell receptor beta chains were read from a single sample in a study of blood T cell repertoires in COVID-19. The data were produced by immunoSEQ multiplex PCR, yet TCRdb's version contains in-frame clones alone and is incomplete. The sample includes 200,000 to 250,000 clones, roughly 90% of them seen just once. Specimen: PBMCs or T cells enriched from blood (not recorded which). The origin of the receptors is a woman between 25 and 40 years old who had been exposed to COVID-19. The CDR3 runs from the conserved cysteine through the conserved F or W. Each record gives: V gene, J gene, D gene, clone size, CDR3 protein, CDR3 DNA. A D gene is named only where the DNA matches it firmly. Clone size is given for some rows only: seen once, a few or many times, or a class if the clone is expanded.

TRBV7-8,TRBJ1-5,-,few,CASSSLPGSNQPQHF,TGTGCCAGCAGCTCCCTACCAGGGTCGAATCAGCCCCAGCATTTT
TRBV3-1/TRBV3-2,TRBJ2-3,TRBD2,-,CASSRSSGGTIATDTQYF,TGTGCCAGCAGCCGATCTAGCGGGGGGACGATAGCAACAGATACGCAGTATTTT
TRBV30,TRBJ1-5,-,-,CAWSVGQLRGQPQHF,TGTGCCTGGAGTGTAGGACAGCTCCGGGGCCAGCCCCAGCATTTT
TRBV27,TRBJ1-4,-,-,CASRPGGAREKLFF,TGTGCCAGCAGACCCGGCGGGGCAAGGGAAAAACTGTTTTTT
TRBV9,TRBJ1-2,-,-,CASSVGGPWSGYTF,TGTGCCAGCAGCGTAGGGGGGCCATGGAGTGGCTACACCTTC
TRBV12-3/TRBV12-4,TRBJ2-2,-,-,CASTQLNTGELFF,TGTGCCAGCACCCAATTGAACACCGGGGAGCTGTTTTTT
TRBV7-9,TRBJ2-7,TRBD1,-,CASSQNDREFEQYF,TGTGCCAGCAGCCAGAATGACAGGGAATTTGAGCAGTACTTC
TRBV10-3,TRBJ2-1,TRBD1,-,CAISESTGGRPYNEQFF,TGTGCCATCAGTGAGTCGACAGGGGGAAGGCCCTACAATGAGCAGTTCTTC
TRBV18,TRBJ1-6,TRBD1,-,CASSEGGISPLHF,TGTGCCAGCTCAGAAGGGGGCATTTCACCCCTCCACTTT
TRBV21-1,TRBJ2-7,-,-,CASTPDRAKGGSEQYF,TGTGCCAGCACCCCCGATCGGGCTAAAGGGGGAAGCGAGCAGTACTTC
TRBV2,TRBJ2-3,-,-,CASSFTGSTDTQYF,TGTGCCAGCAGTTTTACAGGGAGCACAGATACGCAGTATTTT
TRBV6-1,TRBJ2-7,TRBD1,-,CASSEERDSSEQYF,TGTGCCAGCAGTGAAGAGAGGGACAGTTCCGAGCAGTACTTC
TRBV28,TRBJ2-5,-,-,CASSFKDFQETQYF,TGTGCCAGCAGTTTCAAGGACTTCCAAGAGACCCAGTACTTC
TRBV7-8,TRBJ2-7,-,-,CASSLAGGSYEQYF,TGTGCCAGCAGCTTAGCGGGGGGCTCCTACGAGCAGTACTTC
TRBV7-9,TRBJ1-1,TRBD1,-,CASSPGQGASEAFF,TGTGCCAGCAGCCCGGGACAGGGGGCGTCGGAAGCTTTCTTT
TRBV19,TRBJ1-5,-,-,CASSIVRVTRRNQPQHF,TGTGCCAGTAGTATAGTCCGGGTAACAAGAAGGAATCAGCCCCAGCATTTT
TRBV29-1,TRBJ2-1,TRBD2,-,CSVDPLAGVAYNEQFF,TGCAGCGTAGACCCCTTAGCGGGGGTTGCCTACAATGAGCAGTTCTTC
TRBV5-1,TRBJ1-2,-,-,CASSLRSHGNYGYTF,TGCGCCAGCAGCTTGAGGTCCCACGGGAACTATGGCTACACCTTC
TRBV11-3,TRBJ1-1,-,few,CASSLQGMWTEAFF,TGTGCCAGCAGCTTACAGGGTATGTGGACTGAAGCTTTCTTT
TRBV11-1,TRBJ2-3,-,-,CASSLGGSSVTDTQYF,TGTGCCAGCAGCTTAGGGGGCAGTTCGGTCACAGATACGCAGTATTTT
TRBV12-5,TRBJ2-7,-,-,CASGLAGSIEQYF,TGTGCTAGTGGTTTGGCAGGGTCGATCGAGCAGTACTTC
TRBV20-1,TRBJ1-6,-,-,CSASPAPLHF,TGCAGTGCTAGCCCGGCACCCCTCCACTTT
TRBV14,TRBJ2-7,TRBD1,-,CASSQGQGVTYEQYF,TGTGCCAGCAGCCAGGGACAGGGAGTTACCTACGAGCAGTACTTC
TRBV10-1,TRBJ1-6,-,-,CASSESTGGSYNSPLHF,TGCGCCAGCAGTGAGTCGACCGGAGGCTCCTATAATTCACCCCTCCACTTT
TRBV7-2,TRBJ1-2,-,-,CASSFGQPPYGYTF,TGTGCCAGCAGCTTTGGACAGCCCCCCTATGGCTACACCTTC
TRBV9,TRBJ1-4,TRBD1,-,CASSVATGAYEKLFF,TGTGCCAGCAGCGTAGCTACAGGGGCATATGAAAAACTGTTTTTT
TRBV3-1/TRBV3-2,TRBJ1-1,-,-,CASSRIGTGGSTEAFF,TGTGCCAGCAGCCGTATAGGGACTGGCGGGAGTACTGAAGCTTTCTTT
TRBV4-2,TRBJ1-4,TRBD1,-,CASSQSGTGEKLFF,TGTGCCAGCAGCCAAAGTGGGACAGGTGAAAAACTGTTTTTT
TRBV11-3,TRBJ2-3,TRBD2,-,CASSLALAGGSDTQYF,TGTGCCAGCAGCTTAGCACTAGCGGGGGGGTCAGATACGCAGTATTTT
TRBV2,TRBJ1-1,-,few,CASSEGSISEAFF,TGTGCCAGCAGTGAAGGGTCTATCTCTGAAGCTTTCTTT
TRBV30,TRBJ2-7,TRBD1,-,CAWTPTDRASGQYF,TGTGCCTGGACCCCCACGGACAGGGCCTCAGGCCAGTACTTC
TRBV7-2,TRBJ1-5,TRBD1,-,CASSTTTGGGQPQHF,TGTGCCAGCAGCACTACGACAGGGGGTGGTCAGCCCCAGCATTTT
TRBV10-1,TRBJ1-1,-,-,CASRESGENTEAFF,TGCGCCAGCAGGGAGAGCGGGGAGAACACTGAAGCTTTCTTT
TRBV11-2,TRBJ2-1,TRBD1,-,CASSAGQGALDEQFF,TGTGCCAGCAGCGCTGGACAGGGGGCGCTTGATGAGCAGTTCTTC
TRBV2,TRBJ1-6,-,-,CASSVFPSNNSPLHF,TGTGCCAGCAGTGTATTCCCATCTAATAATTCACCCCTCCACTTT